Reported below is one T cell receptor (beta chain). The sample is drawn from a study of T cell responses to AZD1222 COVID-19 vaccine. Some clones are missing from TCRdb's copy, which holds only in-frame ones; the method was immunoSEQ multiplex PCR. The sample includes some 120,000 clones, about 90% of them seen just once. The source is an adult in good health. This sample comprised peripheral blood, obtained on day 0 of AZD1222 vaccination.

The CDR3 protein is CASSISLDRPTEAFF. In DNA, the CDR3 is TGTGCCAGTAGTATAAGTCTGGACAGGCCTACTGAAGCTTTCTTT. The J gene is TRBJ1-1, the V gene TRBV19, with 7 bases matching TRBD1. Unmatched junction bases numbered 8, after V lost 2 bases and J lost 5 bases. This CDR3 has 15 amino acids. The germline V gene has CDR1 LNHDA and CDR2 SQIVND (reference sequence). Filled out from reference TRBV19 and TRBJ1-1, the complete variable domain reads DGGITQSPKYLFRKEGQNVTLSCEQNLNHDAMYWYRQDPGQGLRLIYYSQIVNDFQKGDIAEGYSVSREKKESFPLTVTSAQKNPTAFYLCASSISLDRPTEAFFGQGTRLTVV.